This T cell receptor (beta chain) appears in the sequencing data of a study of T cell responses to AZD1222 COVID-19 vaccine. Study-wide results and limits: The sample set comprised mostly white British donors with more females, and clonal diversity was possibly underestimated. Rises in breadth and depth of Spike-specific TCRs came after two AZD1222 doses.

TCRdb's table, derived via immunoSEQ multiplex PCR, lists solely in-frame clones and lacks some. The sample includes 65,000 to 85,000 clones, over 75% of them seen just once. Germline-derived CDR1 and CDR2 are SGHAT and FQNNGV. The length of the CDR3 is 14 residues. V was shortened by 1 base and J by 8 bases, with 9 bases between the two germline ends. This clone has more than one count but fewer than ten. Its antigen is currently unknown. This chain links TRBV11-2 with TRBJ1-6; a possible D gene is TRBD1 (6 bases). The clonotype comes from an adult who received the AZD1222 COVID-19 vaccine. The specimen was peripheral blood, collected 28 days after the second AZD1222 dose. The CDR3 spells CASSLGAGDSPLHF. In nucleotides, the CDR3 is TGTGCCAGCAGCTTAGGGGCAGGGGATTCACCCCTCCACTTT.